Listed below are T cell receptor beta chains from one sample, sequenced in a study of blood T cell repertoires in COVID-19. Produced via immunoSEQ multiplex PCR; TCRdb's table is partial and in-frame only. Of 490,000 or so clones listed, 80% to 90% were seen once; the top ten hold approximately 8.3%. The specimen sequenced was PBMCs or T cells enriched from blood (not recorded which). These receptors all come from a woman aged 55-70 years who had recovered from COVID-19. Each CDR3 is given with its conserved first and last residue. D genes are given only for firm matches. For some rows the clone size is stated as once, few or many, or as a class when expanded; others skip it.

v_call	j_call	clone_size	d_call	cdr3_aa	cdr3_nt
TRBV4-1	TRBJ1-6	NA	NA	CASSQEGGTGSPLHF	TGCGCCAGCAGCCAAGAGGGGGGAACTGGTTCACCCCTCCACTTT
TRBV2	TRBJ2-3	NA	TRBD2	CASRNLAGVPDTQYF	TGTGCCAGCAGGAACCTGGCGGGGGTCCCAGATACGCAGTATTTT
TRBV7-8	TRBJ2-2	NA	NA	CASSLGRGLTGELFF	TGTGCCAGCAGCTTAGGACGAGGTCTCACCGGGGAGCTGTTTTTT
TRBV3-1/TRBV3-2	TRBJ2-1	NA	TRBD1	CASSQGSQGALYNEQFF	TGTGCCAGCAGCCAAGGTTCCCAGGGGGCCCTATACAATGAGCAGTTCTTC
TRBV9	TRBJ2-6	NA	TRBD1	CASSVGTGTGANVLTF	TGTGCCAGCAGCGTAGGGACAGGGACTGGGGCCAACGTCCTGACTTTC
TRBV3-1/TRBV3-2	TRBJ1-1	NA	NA	CASSPRMTRDTEAFF	TGTGCCAGCAGCCCCCGAATGACCCGGGACACTGAAGCTTTCTTT
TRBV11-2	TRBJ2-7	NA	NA	CASSLERGSTYEQYF	TGTGCCAGCAGCTTAGAACGGGGGTCCACCTACGAGCAGTACTTC
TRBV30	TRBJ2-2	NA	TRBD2	CAPSGTLNTGELFF	TGTGCTCCAAGCGGGACTTTGAACACCGGGGAGCTGTTTTTT
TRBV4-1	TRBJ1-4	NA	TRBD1	CASSQWTGDGEKLFF	TGCGCCAGCAGCCAATGGACAGGGGATGGGGAAAAACTGTTTTTT
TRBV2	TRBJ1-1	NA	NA	CASSGESKNTEAFF	TGTGCCAGCAGCGGGGAAAGCAAGAACACTGAAGCTTTCTTT
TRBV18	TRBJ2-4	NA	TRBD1	CASSPTDLGQGWTKNIQYF	TGTGCCAGCTCACCTACCGACCTAGGACAGGGGTGGACCAAAAACATTCAGTACTTC
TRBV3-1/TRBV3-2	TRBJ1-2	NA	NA	CASSQAQLSYGYTF	TGTGCCAGCAGCCAAGCACAGTTGTCCTATGGCTACACCTTC
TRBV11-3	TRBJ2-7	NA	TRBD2	CASSATSGSYEQYF	TGTGCCAGCAGCGCAACTAGCGGGAGCTACGAGCAGTACTTC
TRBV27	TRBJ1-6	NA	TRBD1	CASTLGQTNSPLHF	TGTGCCAGTACCTTGGGACAGACTAATTCACCCCTCCACTTT
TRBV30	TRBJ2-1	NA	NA	CAWKGRSIYDEQFF	TGTGCCTGGAAGGGGCGGTCCATCTACGATGAGCAGTTCTTC
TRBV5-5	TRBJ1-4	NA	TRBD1	CASSLNGQGGEKLFF	TGTGCCAGCAGCTTGAATGGACAGGGGGGTGAAAAACTGTTTTTT
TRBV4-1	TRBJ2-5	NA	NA	CASSPRGAAQETQYF	TGCGCCAGCAGCCCCCGGGGGGCAGCCCAAGAGACCCAGTACTTC
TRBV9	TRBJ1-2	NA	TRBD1	CASSVALLPDRGDGYTF	TGTGCCAGCAGCGTAGCCTTACTCCCGGACAGGGGAGATGGCTACACCTTC
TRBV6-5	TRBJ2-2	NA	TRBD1	CASSYLRQGTRELFF	TGTGCCAGCAGTTACCTGAGACAGGGCACCCGGGAGCTGTTTTTT
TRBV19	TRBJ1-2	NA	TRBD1	CASSITWTGSFYGYTF	TGTGCCAGTAGTATAACGTGGACAGGGTCTTTCTATGGCTACACCTTC
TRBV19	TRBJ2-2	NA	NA	CASTGTSGELFF	TGTGCCAGTACGGGGACATCCGGGGAGCTGTTTTTT
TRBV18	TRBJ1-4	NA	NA	CASSPPGSPNEKLFF	TGTGCCAGCTCACCACCGGGCAGTCCTAATGAAAAACTGTTTTTT
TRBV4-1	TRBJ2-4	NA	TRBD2	CASSHGRTSGGATAKNIQYF	TGCGCCAGCAGCCACGGACGGACTAGCGGGGGGGCCACGGCCAAAAACATTCAGTACTTC
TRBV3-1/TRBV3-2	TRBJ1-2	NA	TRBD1	CASSQATGLKRVYGYTF	TGTGCCAGCAGCCAAGCGACAGGGCTAAAACGGGTCTATGGCTACACCTTC
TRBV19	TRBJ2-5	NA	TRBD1	CASSSNTGVVETQYF	TGTGCCAGTAGTTCAAATACAGGGGTGGTCGAGACCCAGTACTTC
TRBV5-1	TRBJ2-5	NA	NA	CASSWSQVQETQYF	TGCGCCAGCAGTTGGTCGCAGGTTCAAGAGACCCAGTACTTC
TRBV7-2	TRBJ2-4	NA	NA	CASSPFQWGGANIQYF	TGTGCCAGCAGCCCCTTTCAGTGGGGGGGCGCTAACATTCAGTACTTC
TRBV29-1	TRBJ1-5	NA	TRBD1	CSVRTGNQPQHF	TGCAGCGTTAGGACAGGGAATCAGCCCCAGCATTTT
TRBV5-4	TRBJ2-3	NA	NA	CASSLPGNAQYF	TGTGCCAGCAGCTTGCCGGGGAATGCGCAGTATTTT
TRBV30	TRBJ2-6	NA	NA	CAWRGAVSGANVLTF	TGTGCCTGGAGGGGGGCCGTGTCTGGGGCCAACGTCCTGACTTTC
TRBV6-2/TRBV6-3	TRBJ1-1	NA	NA	CASSSFSETGGAFF	TGTGCCAGCAGTTCCTTCTCAGAGACAGGAGGAGCTTTCTTT
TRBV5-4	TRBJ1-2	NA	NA	CASSFGGSYGYTF	TGTGCCAGCAGCTTCGGGGGTTCCTATGGCTACACCTTC
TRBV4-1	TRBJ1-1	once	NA	CASSPSVNTEAFF	TGCGCCAGCAGCCCGTCCGTGAACACTGAAGCTTTCTTT
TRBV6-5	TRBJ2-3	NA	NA	CASKTVLGTDTQYF	TGTGCCAGCAAAACAGTGTTGGGCACAGATACGCAGTATTTT
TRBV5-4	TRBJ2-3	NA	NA	CASSLGRGSSTDTQYF	TGTGCCAGCAGCCTAGGCCGAGGGTCGAGCACAGATACGCAGTATTTT
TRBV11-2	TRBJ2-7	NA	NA	CASSLGTKYEQYF	TGTGCCAGCAGCTTAGGTACAAAATACGAGCAGTACTTC
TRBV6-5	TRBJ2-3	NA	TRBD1	CASSRTGRPDTQYF	TGTGCCAGCAGTCGGACAGGACGGCCAGATACGCAGTATTTT
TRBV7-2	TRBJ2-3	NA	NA	CASSPRGDSPRTDTQYF	TGTGCCAGCAGCCCACGCGGGGACTCGCCACGCACAGATACGCAGTATTTT
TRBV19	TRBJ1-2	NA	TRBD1	CASSRQGSGYGYTF	TGTGCCAGTAGCCGACAGGGGTCGGGCTATGGCTACACCTTC
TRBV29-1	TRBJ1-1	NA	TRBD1	CSVERGRGAEAFF	TGCAGCGTTGAACGGGGCAGGGGGGCTGAAGCTTTCTTT
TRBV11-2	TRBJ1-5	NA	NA	CASSLRGGTSSNQPQHF	TGTGCCAGCAGCCTCCGGGGGGGGACCTCTAGCAATCAGCCCCAGCATTTT
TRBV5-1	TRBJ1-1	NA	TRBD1	CASSLGGTGDGTEAFF	TGCGCCAGCAGCTTGGGGGGTACAGGGGACGGGACTGAAGCTTTCTTT
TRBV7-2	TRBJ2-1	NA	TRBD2	CASRLAGGQQFF	TGTGCCAGCAGATTAGCGGGGGGTCAGCAGTTCTTC
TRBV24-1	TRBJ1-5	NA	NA	CATSDLTGQPQHF	TGTGCCACCAGTGATCTAACTGGTCAGCCCCAGCATTTT
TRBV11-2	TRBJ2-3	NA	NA	CASSLVPGAGDTQYF	TGTGCCAGCAGCTTAGTGCCCGGAGCCGGAGATACGCAGTATTTT
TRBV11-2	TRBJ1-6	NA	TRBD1	CASRRPGQGAESSPLHF	TGTGCCAGCAGACGTCCAGGACAGGGGGCCGAGAGTTCACCCCTCCACTTT
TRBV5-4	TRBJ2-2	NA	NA	CASSLSVPGELFF	TGTGCCAGCAGCTTGTCGGTCCCCGGGGAGCTGTTTTTT
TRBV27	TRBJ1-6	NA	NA	CASSVHRVNNSPLHF	TGTGCCAGCAGTGTCCACAGGGTGAATAATTCACCCCTCCACTTT
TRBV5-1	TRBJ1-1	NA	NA	CASSLMGANTEAFF	TGCGCCAGCAGCTTGATGGGGGCCAACACTGAAGCTTTCTTT
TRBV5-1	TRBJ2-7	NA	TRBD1	CASSLAGGESYEQYF	TGCGCCAGCAGCTTGGCAGGGGGCGAATCCTACGAGCAGTACTTC
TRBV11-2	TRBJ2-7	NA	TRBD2	CASSSLGGNTYEQYF	TGTGCCAGCAGCTCCCTGGGGGGGAACACCTACGAGCAGTACTTC
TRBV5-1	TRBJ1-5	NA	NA	CASSLAGNSNQPQHF	TGCGCCAGCAGCTTGGCAGGGAATAGCAATCAGCCCCAGCATTTT
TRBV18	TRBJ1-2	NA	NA	CASSPGGLGYGYTF	TGTGCCAGCTCACCCGGAGGGCTTGGCTATGGCTACACCTTC
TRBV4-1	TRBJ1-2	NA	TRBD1	CASSQAPDRAWYGYTF	TGCGCCAGCAGCCAAGCCCCAGACAGGGCGTGGTATGGCTACACCTTC
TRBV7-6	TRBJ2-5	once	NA	CASSFNRALEETQYF	TGTGCCAGCAGCTTCAACAGGGCCCTCGAAGAGACCCAGTACTTC
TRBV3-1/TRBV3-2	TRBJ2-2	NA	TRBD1	CASSYTGDTGELFF	TGTGCCAGCAGCTACACAGGGGACACCGGGGAGCTGTTTTTT
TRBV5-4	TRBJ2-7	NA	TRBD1	CASSSGGLNEQYF	TGTGCCAGCAGCTCAGGGGGCTTGAACGAGCAGTACTTC
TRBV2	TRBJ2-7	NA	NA	CASIQSSSYEQYF	TGTGCCAGCATCCAGTCATCCTCCTACGAGCAGTACTTC
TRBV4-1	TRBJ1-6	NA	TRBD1	CASSQERAGGGGNSPLHF	TGCGCCAGCAGCCAAGAGAGGGCAGGGGGCGGAGGTAATTCACCCCTCCACTTT
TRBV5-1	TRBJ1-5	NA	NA	CASSFGVEGAEPQHF	TGCGCCAGCAGCTTCGGGGTAGAGGGAGCGGAGCCCCAGCATTTT